The present TCR beta chain was sequenced within a study of cytomegalovirus exposure and HLA in healthy donors. Findings of the study overall: The listing of 150 to 200 TCR beta chains classed them as cytomegalovirus-associated. The classifier reportedly diagnosed cytomegalovirus status with high specificity and sensitivity.

The donors were members of the validation cohort comprising over a hundred subjects, separate from the roughly 640-subject first cohort. With regard to this clone: Antigen unknown.

With 5 bases clipped from V and 5 bases from J, the junction kept 15 bases outside the gene matches. CDR1 and CDR2 from the germline V gene are SEHNR and FQNEAQ (reference sequence). The CDR3 has 17 residues. Here immunoSEQ multiplex PCR was the method, and the copy in TCRdb shows in-frame clones only, minus some. The sample has about 64,000 clones; 80% to 90% are singletons. The receptor was derived from a woman aged 18-35 years in good health and CMV-seronegative. Sequenced input: PBMCs. This chain uses TRBV7-9 with TRBJ2-5, with TRBD2 matching 9 bases. The CDR3 here is CASSLVAGAPRGETQYF. In DNA, the CDR3 is TGTGCCAGCAGCCTTGTAGCGGGGGCCCCCCGGGGGGAGACCCAGTACTTC. The variable domain in full, with the rest retrieved from reference TRBV7-9 and TRBJ2-5, is DTGVSQNPRHKITKRGQNVTFRCDPISEHNRLYWYRQTLGQGPEFLTYFQNEAQLEKSRLLSDRFSAERPKGSFSTLEIQRTEQGDSAMYLCASSLVAGAPRGETQYFGPGTRLLVL.